This is a list of T cell receptor beta chains from one sample in a study of blood T cell repertoires in COVID-19. Sequencing used immunoSEQ multiplex PCR; TCRdb keeps in-frame clones, though not all of them. The table has roughly 160,000 clones, around 82% seen once. Source material: peripheral blood. The receptors stem from a man in his sixties or seventies with active or convalescent COVID-19. The CDR3 runs from the conserved cysteine through the conserved F or W. The D gene is left open where the match is weak. Clone size is given for some rows only: seen once, a few or many times, or a class if the clone is expanded.

size: -
V: TRBV7-6
length: 15
J: TRBJ2-1
D: -
CDR3: CASSSSGERNNEQFF
DNA: TGTGCCAGCAGCTCATCAGGGGAAAGGAACAATGAGCAGTTCTTC

size: -
V: TRBV9
length: 13
J: TRBJ1-3
D: -
CDR3: CASSTGGGNTIYF
DNA: TGTGCCAGCTCCACGGGGGGTGGAAACACCATATATTTT

size: -
V: TRBV7-6
length: 13
J: TRBJ2-7
D: -
CDR3: CASSLAGSYEQYF
DNA: TGTGCCAGCAGCTTAGCGGGCAGCTACGAGCAGTACTTC

size: -
V: TRBV30
length: 15
J: TRBJ2-7
D: TRBD1
CDR3: CAWRQPGQGSYEQYF
DNA: TGTGCCTGGAGGCAACCGGGACAGGGCTCCTACGAGCAGTACTTC

size: -
V: TRBV28
length: 14
J: TRBJ1-5
D: -
CDR3: CASSPYRDNQPQHF
DNA: TGTGCCAGCAGTCCGTACAGGGATAATCAGCCCCAGCATTTT

size: -
V: TRBV5-6
length: 14
J: TRBJ2-5
D: TRBD1
CDR3: CATRTSQGAVTQYF
DNA: TGTGCCACCCGGACCTCCCAGGGGGCGGTGACCCAGTACTTC

size: -
V: TRBV9
length: 15
J: TRBJ2-3
D: -
CDR3: CASSVVAAGTDTQYF
DNA: TGTGCCAGCAGCGTAGTGGCGGCTGGCACAGATACGCAGTATTTT

size: -
V: TRBV28
length: 16
J: TRBJ1-5
D: -
CDR3: CASSLISTGSNQPQHF
DNA: TGTGCCAGCAGTTTGATCTCTACGGGGAGCAATCAGCCCCAGCATTTT

size: once
V: TRBV5-8
length: 15
J: TRBJ2-5
D: TRBD1
CDR3: CASSPGTGRQETQYF
DNA: TGTGCCAGCAGCCCCGGGACAGGCCGACAAGAGACCCAGTACTTC

size: -
V: TRBV7-2
length: 17
J: TRBJ2-3
D: -
CDR3: CASSSPIYARSTDTQYF
DNA: TGTGCCAGCAGCTCCCCCATATACGCGAGAAGCACAGATACGCAGTATTTT

size: -
V: TRBV6-5
length: 15
J: TRBJ1-2
D: TRBD1
CDR3: CASSSDPGQGFGYTF
DNA: TGTGCCAGCAGTTCCGACCCGGGACAGGGGTTTGGCTACACCTTC

size: -
V: TRBV15
length: 16
J: TRBJ1-2
D: -
CDR3: CATSSPWTATNYGYTF
DNA: TGTGCCACCAGCAGTCCCTGGACAGCTACTAACTATGGCTACACCTTC

size: -
V: TRBV11-2
length: 17
J: TRBJ2-3
D: TRBD1
CDR3: CASRLQGAATSTDTQYF
DNA: TGTGCCAGCAGACTACAGGGGGCCGCGACTAGCACAGATACGCAGTATTTT

size: -
V: TRBV28
length: 15
J: TRBJ1-5
D: -
CDR3: CASSSTGYSNQPQHF
DNA: TGTGCCAGCAGTTCAACCGGTTATAGCAATCAGCCCCAGCATTTT

size: -
V: TRBV30
length: 15
J: TRBJ2-7
D: -
CDR3: CAWSVGVRQKYEQYF
DNA: TGTGCCTGGAGTGTAGGGGTACGGCAGAAATACGAGCAGTACTTC

size: -
V: TRBV7-2
length: 16
J: TRBJ2-2
D: TRBD2
CDR3: CASRTSGGANTGELFF
DNA: TGTGCCAGCAGGACTAGCGGGGGGGCGAACACCGGGGAGCTGTTTTTT

size: few
V: TRBV12-5
length: 13
J: TRBJ1-2
D: -
CDR3: CASGLVYSPGYTF
DNA: TGTGCTAGTGGTTTGGTATATTCTCCTGGCTACACCTTC

size: -
V: TRBV5-1
length: 15
J: TRBJ1-4
D: -
CDR3: CASSVGEGLNEKLFF
DNA: TGCGCCAGCAGCGTAGGGGAGGGATTAAATGAAAAACTGTTTTTT

size: -
V: TRBV27
length: 15
J: TRBJ2-7
D: TRBD2
CDR3: CASSSTGTTTYEQYF
DNA: TGTGCCAGCAGTTCAACCGGGACTACCACATACGAGCAGTACTTC

size: -
V: TRBV4-3
length: 15
J: TRBJ1-6
D: -
CDR3: CASSQDRAQNSPLHF
DNA: TGCGCCAGCAGCCAAGACAGGGCTCAAAATTCACCCCTCCACTTT

size: -
V: TRBV12-3/TRBV12-4
length: 13
J: TRBJ1-2
D: -
CDR3: CASSPQGGYGYTF
DNA: TGTGCCAGCAGTCCCCAAGGGGGCTATGGCTACACCTTC

size: -
V: TRBV7-2
length: 14
J: TRBJ2-1
D: TRBD2
CDR3: CASSLGLAWNEQFF
DNA: TGTGCCAGCAGCCTCGGACTAGCTTGGAATGAGCAGTTCTTC

size: -
V: TRBV18
length: 14
J: TRBJ2-2
D: -
CDR3: CASSPGKESGELFF
DNA: TGTGCCAGCTCACCCGGGAAGGAGTCCGGGGAGCTGTTTTTT

size: -
V: TRBV2
length: 16
J: TRBJ2-5
D: TRBD2
CDR3: CASSSYAGGTKETQYF
DNA: TGTGCCAGCAGTAGTTATGCGGGGGGCACGAAAGAGACCCAGTACTTC

size: -
V: TRBV5-1
length: 15
J: TRBJ2-1
D: -
CDR3: CASSLEGGSYNEQFF
DNA: TGCGCCAGCAGCTTGGAAGGGGGCTCCTACAATGAGCAGTTCTTC

size: -
V: TRBV2
length: 14
J: TRBJ2-1
D: TRBD1
CDR3: CASRDRGSYNEQFF
DNA: TGTGCCAGCAGGGACAGGGGTTCCTACAATGAGCAGTTCTTC

size: -
V: TRBV9
length: 17
J: TRBJ1-2
D: -
CDR3: CASSVSRTGGAFYGYTF
DNA: TGTGCCAGCAGCGTATCACGTACGGGGGGGGCCTTCTATGGCTACACCTTC

size: -
V: TRBV5-1
length: 14
J: TRBJ2-5
D: -
CDR3: CATSKRSTEETQYF
DNA: TGCGCCACCTCAAAACGAAGTACAGAAGAGACCCAGTACTTC

size: -
V: TRBV24-1
length: 17
J: TRBJ2-1
D: TRBD1
CDR3: CATSDRTGHASYNEQFF
DNA: TGTGCCACCAGTGACAGGACAGGCCATGCCTCCTACAATGAGCAGTTCTTC

size: -
V: TRBV9
length: 15
J: TRBJ2-5
D: -
CDR3: CASSVVSQGRETQYF
DNA: TGTGCCAGCAGCGTAGTTAGTCAGGGGAGAGAGACCCAGTACTTC

size: -
V: TRBV4-3
length: 16
J: TRBJ2-4
D: TRBD2
CDR3: CASSQGHRGSLNIQYF
DNA: TGCGCCAGCAGCCAAGGCCACCGCGGGAGCTTGAACATTCAGTACTTC

size: few
V: TRBV2
length: 15
J: TRBJ1-2
D: -
CDR3: CASSTTRSSGYGYTF
DNA: TGTGCCAGCAGCACGACGCGAAGTTCGGGCTATGGCTACACCTTC

size: -
V: TRBV27
length: 13
J: TRBJ2-7
D: TRBD1
CDR3: CATSRDRDSEQYF
DNA: TGTGCCACCTCCAGGGACAGGGATTCCGAGCAGTACTTC

size: -
V: TRBV5-4
length: 15
J: TRBJ1-2
D: TRBD1
CDR3: CASSYPRQGSGGYTF
DNA: TGTGCCAGCAGCTACCCCCGACAGGGATCGGGTGGCTACACCTTC

size: -
V: TRBV20-1
length: 11
J: TRBJ2-5
D: -
CDR3: CSAGDQETQYF
DNA: TGCAGTGCAGGGGATCAAGAGACCCAGTACTTC

size: -
V: TRBV9
length: 14
J: TRBJ2-7
D: TRBD1
CDR3: CASSPRGSPYEQYF
DNA: TGTGCCAGCAGCCCCAGGGGGTCCCCCTACGAGCAGTACTTC

size: once
V: TRBV18
length: 16
J: TRBJ1-2
D: -
CDR3: CASSPLQVTLNYGYTF
DNA: TGTGCCAGCTCACCACTCCAGGTAACGTTGAACTATGGCTACACCTTC

size: -
V: TRBV5-6
length: 14
J: TRBJ2-5
D: TRBD1
CDR3: CASSLGDRGETQYF
DNA: TGTGCCAGCAGCTTGGGGGACAGGGGAGAGACCCAGTACTTC

size: -
V: TRBV5-1
length: 15
J: TRBJ1-5
D: -
CDR3: CASSLGGTSNQPQHF
DNA: TGCGCCAGCAGCTTGGGAGGAACTAGCAATCAGCCCCAGCATTTT

size: -
V: TRBV28
length: 15
J: TRBJ1-5
D: -
CDR3: CASLGGGLGNQPQHF
DNA: TGTGCCAGCCTGGGAGGAGGATTGGGCAATCAGCCCCAGCATTTT

size: -
V: TRBV30
length: 13
J: TRBJ2-1
D: -
CDR3: CAWSVSGYNEQFF
DNA: TGTGCCTGGAGTGTCTCGGGGTACAATGAGCAGTTCTTC

size: -
V: TRBV2
length: 14
J: TRBJ2-1
D: TRBD2
CDR3: CASSGTSGAEGSFF
DNA: TGTGCCAGCAGCGGGACTAGCGGGGCCGAGGGTTCGTTCTTC

size: -
V: TRBV7-2
length: 15
J: TRBJ1-5
D: -
CDR3: CASSLGHGALQPQHF
DNA: TGTGCCAGCAGCTTGGGACACGGGGCACTTCAGCCCCAGCATTTT

size: -
V: TRBV4-3
length: 14
J: TRBJ2-7
D: -
CDR3: CASSHLGQTYEQYF
DNA: TGCGCCAGCAGCCATTTAGGACAGACCTACGAGCAGTACTTC

size: -
V: TRBV10-3
length: 13
J: TRBJ1-1
D: TRBD1
CDR3: CAISGQGLAEAFF
DNA: TGTGCCATCAGTGGACAGGGTCTTGCTGAAGCTTTCTTT

size: -
V: TRBV27
length: 14
J: TRBJ1-3
D: -
CDR3: CASRGTNPGNTIYF
DNA: TGTGCCAGCAGAGGGACAAATCCTGGAAACACCATATATTTT

size: -
V: TRBV7-2
length: 14
J: TRBJ2-5
D: -
CDR3: CASSLQGHQETQYF
DNA: TGTGCCAGCAGCTTACAGGGGCACCAAGAGACCCAGTACTTC

size: -
V: TRBV4-3
length: 19
J: TRBJ2-6
D: -
CDR3: CASSQEPTGFLGGANVLTF
DNA: TGCGCCAGCAGCCAAGAGCCTACTGGGTTCCTAGGTGGGGCCAACGTCCTGACTTTC

size: -
V: TRBV7-2
length: 14
J: TRBJ1-6
D: -
CDR3: CASSLDRTNSPLHF
DNA: TGTGCCAGCAGCTTAGACAGGACTAATTCACCCCTCCACTTT

size: -
V: TRBV7-3
length: 14
J: TRBJ1-1
D: -
CDR3: CASSFLGMNTEAFF
DNA: TGTGCCAGCAGCTTCCTAGGCATGAACACTGAAGCTTTCTTT

size: -
V: TRBV7-9
length: 17
J: TRBJ2-3
D: TRBD2
CDR3: CASSSRASGDFTDTQYF
DNA: TGTGCCAGCAGCTCCAGGGCTAGCGGAGACTTCACAGATACGCAGTATTTT

size: -
V: TRBV18
length: 14
J: TRBJ1-2
D: -
CDR3: CASSPERSYYGYTF
DNA: TGTGCCAGCTCACCTGAGAGGTCCTACTATGGCTACACCTTC

size: -
V: TRBV27
length: 16
J: TRBJ2-3
D: -
CDR3: CASSLKGPRSTDTQYF
DNA: TGTGCCAGCAGTTTAAAGGGGCCCCGTAGCACAGATACGCAGTATTTT

size: -
V: TRBV12-5
length: 12
J: TRBJ1-1
D: TRBD1
CDR3: CASGRGQREAFF
DNA: TGTGCTAGTGGTAGGGGACAGAGAGAAGCTTTCTTT

size: once
V: TRBV29-1
length: 13
J: TRBJ1-1
D: -
CDR3: CSGRQGPNTEAFF
DNA: TGCAGCGGGCGGCAGGGGCCGAACACTGAAGCTTTCTTT

size: once
V: TRBV2
length: 14
J: TRBJ2-7
D: TRBD1
CDR3: CASSAGTGRYEQYF
DNA: TGTGCCAGCTCAGCCGGGACAGGCCGCTACGAGCAGTACTTC

size: -
V: TRBV5-1
length: 15
J: TRBJ1-5
D: -
CDR3: CASSKGQAGDQPQHF
DNA: TGCGCCAGCAGCAAGGGGCAGGCGGGGGATCAGCCCCAGCATTTT